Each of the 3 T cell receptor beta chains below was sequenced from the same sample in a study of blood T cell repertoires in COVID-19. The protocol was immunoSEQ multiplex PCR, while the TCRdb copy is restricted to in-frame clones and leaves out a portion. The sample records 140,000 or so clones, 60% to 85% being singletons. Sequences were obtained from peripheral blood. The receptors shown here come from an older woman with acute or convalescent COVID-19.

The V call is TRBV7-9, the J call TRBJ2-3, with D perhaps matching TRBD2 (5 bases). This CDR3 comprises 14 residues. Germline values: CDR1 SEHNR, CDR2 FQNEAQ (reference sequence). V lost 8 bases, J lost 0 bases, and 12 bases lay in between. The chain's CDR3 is CASADWASTDTQYF. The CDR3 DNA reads TGTGCCAGCGCGGACTGGGCAAGCACAGATACGCAGTATTTT. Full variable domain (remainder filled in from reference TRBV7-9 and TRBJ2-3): DTGVSQNPRHKITKRGQNVTFRCDPISEHNRLYWYRQTLGQGPEFLTYFQNEAQLEKSRLLSDRFSAERPKGSFSTLEIQRTEQGDSAMYLCASADWASTDTQYFGPGTRLTVL.

In nucleotides, the CDR3 is TGTGCCAGCCGGCGGCATGGGGCCTATGGCTACACCTTC. Translated, it gives CASRRHGAYGYTF. V is TRBV28 and J is TRBJ1-2, with D perhaps TRBD1 (5 bases). Germline V lookup: CDR1 MDHEN, CDR2 SYDVKM. The germline V and J ends were trimmed by 8 bases and 4 bases, with 14 bases remaining between them. This CDR3 contains 13 residues.

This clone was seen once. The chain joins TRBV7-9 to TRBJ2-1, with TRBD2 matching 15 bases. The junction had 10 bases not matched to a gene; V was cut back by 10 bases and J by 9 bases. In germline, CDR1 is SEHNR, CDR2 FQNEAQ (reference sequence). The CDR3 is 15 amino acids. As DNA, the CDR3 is TGTGCCACCACCCCAAAGGGACTAGCGGGAGGTGAGCAGTTCTTC. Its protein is CATTPKGLAGGEQFF.